This T cell receptor (beta chain) is drawn from a study of a mutant IDH1 vaccine in newly diagnosed glioma. Turning to the study itself: Of the patients given treatment, 62.5% were male and approximately 40% were female, and a mean age of about 44 years was recorded. Visit V12 was at week 35; visit V13 was at week 47. Earlier therapy was either radiotherapy, temozolomide, or both, and most got both. Overall study findings and caveats: Of all patients, nearly 95% showed vaccine-induced immune responses.

This clone was counted a few times. Its antigen remains unidentified. CDR3 size: 15 residues. V was shortened by 9 bases and J by 7 bases, with 24 bases between the two germline ends. Germline CDR1 is MDHEN and CDR2 is SYDVKM. Some clones are missing from TCRdb's copy, which holds only in-frame ones; the method was immunoSEQ multiplex PCR. Of 68,000 or so clones in the sample, less than 90% were seen once. The time point here: week 35, safety follow-up. The investigators gave 300 ug of mutant IDH1 20-mer peptide in each vaccine dose, together with topical imiquimod. The V call is TRBV28, the J call TRBJ1-2; D is undetermined. The sequence derives from a man younger than 30 with glioma. Source: PBMCs, taken from a glioma patient whose treatment included an IDH1 peptide vaccine. CDR3 sequence reads: CASLPSRLERGGYTF. CDR3 DNA: TGTGCCAGTCTCCCTTCCCGTCTGGAACGGGGTGGCTACACCTTC.